This entry is about one T cell receptor (beta chain). The target antigen is unknown. A much bigger clone sits one base away, suggesting this may be a read error. The sample is drawn from a study of molecular identifiers for immune sequencing clone quantification. Background on the study: Four of five RNA aliquots from around 18,000 or 91,000 naive CD8 T cells were sequenced. The study, taken as a whole, reports: Clones above 20 RNA copies contained over 98% of effector molecules but under 1% of naive ones.

The CDR3 sequence is 15 residues long. CDR1 SGHRS and CDR2 YFSETQ come from the germline V gene. Bulk TCR libraries were made with methods that had been previously described and with listed TCR primers. One entry per CDR3 protein, called by TCRdb with MiXCR from the PCR reads. The sample carries approximately 550,000 distinct CDR3 sequences, about 21% recorded once. Between about 19,000 and 1,100,000 sorted cells, with 10%, 30% or 50% RNA, yielded naive CD8 libraries. The gene calls are TRBV5-1 and TRBJ1-1; 9 bases map to TRBD1. This sequence originates from a human donor in good health. Some libraries in this study had Jurkat cell RNA spiked in. Sequenced sample: naive CD8+ T cells from blood, with Jurkat cell RNA spiked in. Subset given: FACS-sorted CD8+CD4-CCR7+CD45RA+ naive T cells. The CDR3 nucleotides are TGCGCCAACAGCCCGGAGGAACAGGGGGCCACTGAAGCTTTCTTT. As protein: CANSPEEQGATEAFF.